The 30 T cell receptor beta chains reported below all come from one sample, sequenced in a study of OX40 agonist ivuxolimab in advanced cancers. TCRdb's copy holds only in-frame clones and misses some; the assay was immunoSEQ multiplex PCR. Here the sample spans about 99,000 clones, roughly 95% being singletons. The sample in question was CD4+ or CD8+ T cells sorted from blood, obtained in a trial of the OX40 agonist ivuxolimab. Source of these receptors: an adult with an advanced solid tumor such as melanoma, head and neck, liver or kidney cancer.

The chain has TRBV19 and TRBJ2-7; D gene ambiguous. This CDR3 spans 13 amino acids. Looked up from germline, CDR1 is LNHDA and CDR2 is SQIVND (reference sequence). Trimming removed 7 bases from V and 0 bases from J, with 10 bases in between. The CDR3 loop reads CASNNDPSYEQYF. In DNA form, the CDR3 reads TGTGCCAGTAACAATGACCCCTCCTACGAGCAGTACTTC.

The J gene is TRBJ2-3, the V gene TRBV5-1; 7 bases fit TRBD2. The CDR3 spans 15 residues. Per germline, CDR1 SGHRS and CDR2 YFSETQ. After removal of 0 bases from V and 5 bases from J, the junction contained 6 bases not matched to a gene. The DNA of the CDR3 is TGCGCCAGCAGCTTGGCCCAGTCGGGGGGAGATACGCAGTATTTT. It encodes CASSLAQSGGDTQYF.

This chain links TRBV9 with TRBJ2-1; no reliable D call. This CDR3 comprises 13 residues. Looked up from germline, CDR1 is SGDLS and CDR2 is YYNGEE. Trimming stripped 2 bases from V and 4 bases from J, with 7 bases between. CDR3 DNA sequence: TGTGCCAGCAGCGTTTTCGCATACAATGAGCAGTTCTTC. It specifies CASSVFAYNEQFF.

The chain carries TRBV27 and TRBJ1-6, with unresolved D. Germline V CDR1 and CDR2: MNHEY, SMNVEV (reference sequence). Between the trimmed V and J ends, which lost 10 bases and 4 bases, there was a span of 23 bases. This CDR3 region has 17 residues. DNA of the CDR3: TGTGCCACCGCCTCGTCAGAGGCGGGCTTTTATAATTCACCCCTCCACTTT. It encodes CATASSEAGFYNSPLHF.

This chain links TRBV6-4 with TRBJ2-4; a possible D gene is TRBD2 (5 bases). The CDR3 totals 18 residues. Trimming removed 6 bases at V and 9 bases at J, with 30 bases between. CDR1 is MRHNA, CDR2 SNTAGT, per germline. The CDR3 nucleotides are TGTGCCAGCAGGACCCACGAGGGTGGGGTGCTTCTAGGTAGCATTCAGTACTTC. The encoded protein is CASRTHEGGVLLGSIQYF.

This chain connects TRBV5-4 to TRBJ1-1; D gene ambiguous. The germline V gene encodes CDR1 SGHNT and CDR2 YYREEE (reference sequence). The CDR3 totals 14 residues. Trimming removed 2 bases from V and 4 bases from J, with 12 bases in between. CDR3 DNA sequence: TGTGCCAGCAGCTTCCGAGGACTGGGCACTGAAGCTTTCTTT. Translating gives CASSFRGLGTEAFF.

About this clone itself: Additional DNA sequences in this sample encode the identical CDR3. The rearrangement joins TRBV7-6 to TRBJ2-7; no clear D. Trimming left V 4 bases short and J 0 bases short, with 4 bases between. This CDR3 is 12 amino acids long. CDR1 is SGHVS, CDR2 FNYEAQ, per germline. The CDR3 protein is CASSSSSYEQYF. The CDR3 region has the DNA TGTGCCAGCAGCTCAAGCTCCTACGAGCAGTACTTC. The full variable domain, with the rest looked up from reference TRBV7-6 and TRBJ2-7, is GAGVSQSPRYKVTKRGQDVALRCDPISGHVSLYWYRQALGQGPEFLTYFNYEAQQDKSGLPNDRFSAERPEGSISTLTIQRTEQRDSAMYRCASSSSSYEQYFGPGTRLTVT.

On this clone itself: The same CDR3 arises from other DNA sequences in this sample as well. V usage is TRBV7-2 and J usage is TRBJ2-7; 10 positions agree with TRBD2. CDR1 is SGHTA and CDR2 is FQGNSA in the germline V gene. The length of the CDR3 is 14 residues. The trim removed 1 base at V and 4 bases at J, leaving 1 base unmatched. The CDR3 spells CASSLGLAGYEQYF. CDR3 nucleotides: TGTGCCAGCAGCTTAGGACTAGCGGGTTACGAGCAGTACTTC.

CDR3 DNA sequence: TGTGCCAGCAGACCTGGACCGCGGGGAGGCTACGAGCAGTACTTC. Protein: CASRPGPRGGYEQYF. The chain couples TRBV2 to TRBJ2-7; D is perhaps TRBD2 (6 bases). This CDR3 spans 15 amino acids. Germline V gene lookup returns CDR1 SNHLY and CDR2 FYNNEI. V lost 6 bases to trimming and J lost 3 bases, with 18 bases between them.

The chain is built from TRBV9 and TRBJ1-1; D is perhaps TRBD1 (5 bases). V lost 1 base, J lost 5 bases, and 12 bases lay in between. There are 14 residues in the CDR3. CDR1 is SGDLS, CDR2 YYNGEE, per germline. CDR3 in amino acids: CASSVTHGGTEAFF. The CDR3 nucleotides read TGTGCCAGCAGCGTAACCCACGGGGGTACTGAAGCTTTCTTT.

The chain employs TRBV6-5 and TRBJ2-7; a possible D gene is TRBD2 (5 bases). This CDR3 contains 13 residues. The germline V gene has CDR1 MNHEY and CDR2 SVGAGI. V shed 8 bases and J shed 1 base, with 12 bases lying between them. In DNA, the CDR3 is TGTGCCAGCGCGGGCCGGGGTTCCTACGAGCAGTACTTC. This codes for CASAGRGSYEQYF.

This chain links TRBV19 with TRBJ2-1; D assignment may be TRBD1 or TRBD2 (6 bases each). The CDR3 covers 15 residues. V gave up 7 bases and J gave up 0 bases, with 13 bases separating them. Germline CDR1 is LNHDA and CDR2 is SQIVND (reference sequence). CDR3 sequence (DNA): TGTGCCAGTAACCATCGGGGGCGCTCCTACAATGAGCAGTTCTTC. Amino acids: CASNHRGRSYNEQFF. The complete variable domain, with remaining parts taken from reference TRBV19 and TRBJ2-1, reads DGGITQSPKYLFRKEGQNVTLSCEQNLNHDAMYWYRQDPGQGLRLIYYSQIVNDFQKGDIAEGYSVSREKKESFPLTVTSAQKNPTAFYLCASNHRGRSYNEQFFGPGTRLTVL.

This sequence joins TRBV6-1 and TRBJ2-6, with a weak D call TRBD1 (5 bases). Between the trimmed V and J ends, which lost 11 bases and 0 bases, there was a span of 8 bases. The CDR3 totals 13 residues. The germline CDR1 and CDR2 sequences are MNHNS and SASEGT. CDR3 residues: CAVRGSGANVLTF. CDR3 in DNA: TGTGCCGTAAGGGGCTCTGGGGCCAACGTCCTGACTTTC.

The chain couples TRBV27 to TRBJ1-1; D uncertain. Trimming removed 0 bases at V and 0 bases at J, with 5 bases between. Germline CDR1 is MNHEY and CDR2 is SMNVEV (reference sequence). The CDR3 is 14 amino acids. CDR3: CASSLSSVNTEAFF. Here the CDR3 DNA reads TGTGCCAGCAGTTTATCTTCCGTGAACACTGAAGCTTTCTTT.

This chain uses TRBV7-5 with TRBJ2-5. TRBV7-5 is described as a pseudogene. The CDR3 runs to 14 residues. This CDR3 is CAISSLEYGRPPYF. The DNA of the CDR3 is TGTGCCATTTCCTCCCTCGAGTACGGAAGGCCCCCGTACTTC.

The CDR3 loop is CASSMSGQGNQPQHF. As DNA, the CDR3 is TGTGCCAGTAGTATGTCTGGACAGGGCAATCAGCCCCAGCATTTT. The chain recombines TRBV19 with TRBJ1-5; 7 nucleotides match TRBD1. The trim removed 3 bases at V and 2 bases at J, leaving 4 bases unmatched. The CDR3 sequence is 15 residues long. The germline CDR1 and CDR2 sequences are LNHDA and SQIVND (reference sequence).

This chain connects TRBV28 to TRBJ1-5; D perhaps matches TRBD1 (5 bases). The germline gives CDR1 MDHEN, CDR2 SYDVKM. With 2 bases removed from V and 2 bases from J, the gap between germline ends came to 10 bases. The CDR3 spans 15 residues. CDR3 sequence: CASSLLDNRNQPQHF. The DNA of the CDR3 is TGTGCCAGCAGTTTACTGGACAACCGCAATCAGCCCCAGCATTTT.

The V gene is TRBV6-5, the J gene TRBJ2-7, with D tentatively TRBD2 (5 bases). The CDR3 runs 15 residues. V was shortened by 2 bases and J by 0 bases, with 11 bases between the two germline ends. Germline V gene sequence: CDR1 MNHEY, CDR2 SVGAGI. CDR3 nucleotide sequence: TGTGCCAGCAGTTACCGGACTCCTACCTCCTACGAGCAGTACTTC. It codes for CASSYRTPTSYEQYF.

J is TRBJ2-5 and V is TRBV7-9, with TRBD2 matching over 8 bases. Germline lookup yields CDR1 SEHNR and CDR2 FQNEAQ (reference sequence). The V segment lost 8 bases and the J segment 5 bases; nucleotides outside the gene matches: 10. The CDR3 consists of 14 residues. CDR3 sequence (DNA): TGTGCCAGCGAATCGGCGGGAGGCCTTGAGACCCAGTACTTC. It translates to CASESAGGLETQYF.

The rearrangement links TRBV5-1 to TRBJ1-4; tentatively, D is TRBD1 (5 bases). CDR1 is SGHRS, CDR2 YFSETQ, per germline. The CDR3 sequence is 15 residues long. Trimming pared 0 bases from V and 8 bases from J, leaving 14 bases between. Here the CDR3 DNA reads TGCGCCAGCAGCTTGGAGGGGTCAGGCGGCGAAAAACTGTTTTTT. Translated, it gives CASSLEGSGGEKLFF.

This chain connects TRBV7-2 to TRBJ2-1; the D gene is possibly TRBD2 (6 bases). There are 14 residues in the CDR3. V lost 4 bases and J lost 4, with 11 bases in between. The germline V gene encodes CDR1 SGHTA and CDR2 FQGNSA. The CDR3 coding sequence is TGTGCCAGCAGCTCTAGCGTGAGTTACAATGAGCAGTTCTTC. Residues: CASSSSVSYNEQFF.

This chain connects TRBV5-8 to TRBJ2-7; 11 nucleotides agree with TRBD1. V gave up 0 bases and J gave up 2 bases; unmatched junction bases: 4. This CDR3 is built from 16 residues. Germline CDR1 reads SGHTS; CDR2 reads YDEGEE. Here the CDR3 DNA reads TGTGCCAGCAGCTTGGCTGGGACAGGGGGAACCTACGAGCAGTACTTC. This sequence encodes CASSLAGTGGTYEQYF.

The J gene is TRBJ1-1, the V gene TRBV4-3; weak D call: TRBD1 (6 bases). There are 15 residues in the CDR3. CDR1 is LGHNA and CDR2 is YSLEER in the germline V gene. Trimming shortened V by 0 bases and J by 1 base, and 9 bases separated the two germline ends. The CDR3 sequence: CASSQDAGANTEAFF. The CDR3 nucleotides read TGCGCCAGCAGCCAAGATGCAGGGGCGAACACTGAAGCTTTCTTT.

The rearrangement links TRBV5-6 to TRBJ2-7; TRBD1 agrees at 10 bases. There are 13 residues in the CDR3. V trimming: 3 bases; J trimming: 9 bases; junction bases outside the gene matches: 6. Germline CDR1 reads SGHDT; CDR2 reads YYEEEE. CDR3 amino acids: CASSSGTGERQYF. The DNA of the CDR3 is TGTGCCAGCAGCTCTGGGACAGGGGAGCGGCAGTACTTC.

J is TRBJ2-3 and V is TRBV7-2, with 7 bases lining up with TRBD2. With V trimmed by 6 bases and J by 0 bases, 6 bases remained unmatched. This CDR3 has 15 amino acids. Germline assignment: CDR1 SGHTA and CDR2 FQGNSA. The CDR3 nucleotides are TGTGCCAGCAGATCCAGCGGGGCTAGCACAGATACGCAGTATTTT. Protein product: CASRSSGASTDTQYF.

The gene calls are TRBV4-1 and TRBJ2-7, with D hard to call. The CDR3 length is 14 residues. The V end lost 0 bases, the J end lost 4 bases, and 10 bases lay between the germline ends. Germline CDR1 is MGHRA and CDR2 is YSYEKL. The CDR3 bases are TGCGCCAGCAGCCAAGATCGGCCAGGATACGAGCAGTACTTC. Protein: CASSQDRPGYEQYF.

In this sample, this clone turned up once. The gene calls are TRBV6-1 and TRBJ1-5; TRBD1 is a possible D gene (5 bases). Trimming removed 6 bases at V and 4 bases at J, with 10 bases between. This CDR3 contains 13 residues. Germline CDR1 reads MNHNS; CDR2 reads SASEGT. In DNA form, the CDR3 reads TGTGCCAGCAGCCCCGGGGGGAATCAGCCCCAGCATTTT. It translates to CASSPGGNQPQHF.

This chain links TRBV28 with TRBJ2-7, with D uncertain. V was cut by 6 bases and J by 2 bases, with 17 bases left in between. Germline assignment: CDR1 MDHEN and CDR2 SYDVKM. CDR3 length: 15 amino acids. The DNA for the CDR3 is TGTGCCAGCAGCCTGCAAAGCGACACCCCCTACGAGCAGTACTTC. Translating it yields CASSLQSDTPYEQYF.

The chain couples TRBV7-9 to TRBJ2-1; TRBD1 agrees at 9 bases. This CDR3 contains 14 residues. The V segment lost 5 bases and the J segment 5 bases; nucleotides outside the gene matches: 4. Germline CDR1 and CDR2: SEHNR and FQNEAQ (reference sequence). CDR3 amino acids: CASSGRQGDNEQFF. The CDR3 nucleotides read TGTGCCAGCAGCGGGAGACAGGGGGACAATGAGCAGTTCTTC.

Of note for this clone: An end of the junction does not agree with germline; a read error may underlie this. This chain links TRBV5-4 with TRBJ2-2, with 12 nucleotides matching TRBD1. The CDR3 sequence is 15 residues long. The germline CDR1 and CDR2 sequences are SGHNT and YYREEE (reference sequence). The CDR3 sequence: CASSPGTGGPRELFF. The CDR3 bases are TGTGCCAGCAGCCCCGGGACAGGGGGCCCGAGGGAACTGTTTTTT. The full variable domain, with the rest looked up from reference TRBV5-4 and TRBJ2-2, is ETGVTQSPTHLIKTRGQQVTLRCSSQSGHNTVSWYQQALGQGPQFIFQYYREEENGRGNFPPRFSGLQFPNYSSELNVNALELDDSALYLCASSPGTGGPRELFFGEGSRLTVL.